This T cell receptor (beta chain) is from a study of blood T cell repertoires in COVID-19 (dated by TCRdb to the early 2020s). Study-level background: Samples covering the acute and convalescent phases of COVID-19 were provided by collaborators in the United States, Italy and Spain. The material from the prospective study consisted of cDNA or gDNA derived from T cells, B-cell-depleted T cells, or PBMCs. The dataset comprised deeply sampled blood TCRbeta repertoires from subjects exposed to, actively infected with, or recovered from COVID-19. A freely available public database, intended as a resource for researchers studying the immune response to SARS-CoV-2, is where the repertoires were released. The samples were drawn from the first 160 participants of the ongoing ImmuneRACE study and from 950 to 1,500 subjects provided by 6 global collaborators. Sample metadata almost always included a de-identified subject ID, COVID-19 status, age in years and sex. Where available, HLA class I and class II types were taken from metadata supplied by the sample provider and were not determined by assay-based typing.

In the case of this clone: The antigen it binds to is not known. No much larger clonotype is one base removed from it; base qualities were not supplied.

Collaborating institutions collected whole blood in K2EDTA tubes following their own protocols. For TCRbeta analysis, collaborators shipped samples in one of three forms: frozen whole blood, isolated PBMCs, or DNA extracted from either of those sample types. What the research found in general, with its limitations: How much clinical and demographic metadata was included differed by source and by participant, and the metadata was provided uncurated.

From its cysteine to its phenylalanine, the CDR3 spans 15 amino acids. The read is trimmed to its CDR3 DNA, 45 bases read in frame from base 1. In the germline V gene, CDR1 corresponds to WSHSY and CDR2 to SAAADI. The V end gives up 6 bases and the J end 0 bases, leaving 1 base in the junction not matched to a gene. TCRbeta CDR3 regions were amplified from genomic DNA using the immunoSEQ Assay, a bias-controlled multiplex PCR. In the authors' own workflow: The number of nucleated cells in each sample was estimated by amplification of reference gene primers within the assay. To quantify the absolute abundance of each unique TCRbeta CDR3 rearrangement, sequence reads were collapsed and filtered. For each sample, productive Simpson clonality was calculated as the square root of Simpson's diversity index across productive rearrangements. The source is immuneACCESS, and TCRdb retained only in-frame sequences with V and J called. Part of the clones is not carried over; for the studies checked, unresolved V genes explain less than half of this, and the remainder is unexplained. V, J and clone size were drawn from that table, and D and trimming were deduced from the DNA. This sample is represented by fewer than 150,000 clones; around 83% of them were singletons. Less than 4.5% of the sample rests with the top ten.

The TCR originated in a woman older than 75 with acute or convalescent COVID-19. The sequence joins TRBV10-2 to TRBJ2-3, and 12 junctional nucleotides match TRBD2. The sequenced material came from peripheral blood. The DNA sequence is TGCGCCAGCAGAGGGACTAGCGGGAGCACAGATACGCAGTATTTT. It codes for CASRGTSGSTDTQYF.